This record concerns one TCR beta chain sequence. The CDR3 runs to 16 residues. Germline CDR1 is KGHSH and CDR2 is LQKENI. After removal of 6 bases from V and 7 bases from J, the junction contained 14 bases not matched to a gene. Profiling relied on immunoSEQ multiplex PCR, and the TCRdb table lists in-frame clones only, not all of them. The table lists under 85,000 clones, roughly 84% of them singletons, with 0.2% to 0.3% in the top ten. This specimen comes from a study of OX40 agonist ivuxolimab in advanced cancers. The wider study: Clinicians treated patients with ivuxolimab, an agonistic anti-OX40 (CD134) antibody. Cohort: around 83% men, mean age approximately 64, aged roughly 23 to 90.

The receptor was derived from an adult with an advanced solid tumor such as melanoma, head and neck, liver or kidney cancer. Specimen: CD4+ or CD8+ T cells sorted from blood, collected in a trial of the OX40 agonist ivuxolimab. The chain is built from TRBV18 and TRBJ2-1, with 8 bases matching TRBD2. CDR3 coding DNA: TGTGCCAGCTCTCCCATCGCGGGAGGCCCCTCGAATGAGCAGTTCTTC. Its translation is CASSPIAGGPSNEQFF.